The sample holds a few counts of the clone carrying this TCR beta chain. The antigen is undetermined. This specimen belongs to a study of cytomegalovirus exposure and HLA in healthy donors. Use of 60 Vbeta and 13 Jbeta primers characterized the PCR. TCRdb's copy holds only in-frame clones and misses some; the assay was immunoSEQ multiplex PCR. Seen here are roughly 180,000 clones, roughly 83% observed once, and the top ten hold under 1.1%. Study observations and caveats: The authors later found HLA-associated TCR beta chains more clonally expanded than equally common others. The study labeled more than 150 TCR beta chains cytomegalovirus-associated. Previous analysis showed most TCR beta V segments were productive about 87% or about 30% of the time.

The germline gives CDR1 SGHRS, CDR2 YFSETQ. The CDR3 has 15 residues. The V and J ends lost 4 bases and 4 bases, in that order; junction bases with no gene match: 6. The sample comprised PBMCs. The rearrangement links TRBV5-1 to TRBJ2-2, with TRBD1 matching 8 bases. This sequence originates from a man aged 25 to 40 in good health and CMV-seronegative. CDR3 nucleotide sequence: TGCGCCAGCAGCCCCTTACAGGGGGGCACCGGGGAGCTGTTTTTT. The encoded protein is CASSPLQGGTGELFF.